In its sample, the clone carrying this T cell receptor beta chain was seen once. This sample is drawn from a study of identifying expanded T cells in peripheral blood. Germline V gene sequence: CDR1 LNHDA, CDR2 SQIVND (reference sequence). The CDR3 consists of 15 residues. Between the trimmed V and J ends, which lost 2 bases and 7 bases, there was a span of 14 bases. Libraries were prepared by immunoSEQ multiplex PCR; TCRdb keeps only in-frame clonotypes and omits some of them. The sample includes more than 90,000 clones, 87% of them seen just once. The V gene is TRBV19, the J gene TRBJ2-2, with TRBD2 as a possible D gene (5 bases). The receptor comes from a person aged 18 to 75 in good health. Sequencing was done on a sample of blood. The CDR3 bases are TGTGCCAGTAGTATATGGATAGCGATCGGCGGGGAGCTGTTTTTT. Translation: CASSIWIAIGGELFF.